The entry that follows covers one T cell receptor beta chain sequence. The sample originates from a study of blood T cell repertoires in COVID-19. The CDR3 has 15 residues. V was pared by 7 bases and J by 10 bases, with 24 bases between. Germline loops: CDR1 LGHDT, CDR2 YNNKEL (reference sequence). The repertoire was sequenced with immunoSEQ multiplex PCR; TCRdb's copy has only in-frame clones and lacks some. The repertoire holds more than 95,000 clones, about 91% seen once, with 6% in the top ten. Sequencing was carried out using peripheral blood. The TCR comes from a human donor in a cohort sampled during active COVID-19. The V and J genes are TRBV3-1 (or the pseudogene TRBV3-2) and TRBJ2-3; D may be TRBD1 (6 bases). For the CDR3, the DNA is TGTGCCAGCAAACCGGGACAAGGCCCTATCATTGCGCAGTATTTT. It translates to CASKPGQGPIIAQYF.